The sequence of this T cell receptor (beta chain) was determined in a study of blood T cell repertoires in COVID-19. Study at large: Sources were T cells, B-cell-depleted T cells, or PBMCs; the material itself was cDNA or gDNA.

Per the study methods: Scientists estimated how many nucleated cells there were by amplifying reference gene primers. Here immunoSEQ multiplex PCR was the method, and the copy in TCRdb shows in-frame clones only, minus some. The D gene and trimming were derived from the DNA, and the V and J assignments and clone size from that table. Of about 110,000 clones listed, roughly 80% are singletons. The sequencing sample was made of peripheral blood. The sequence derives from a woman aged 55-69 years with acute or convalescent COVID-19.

The CDR3 nucleotides are TGTGCCAGCAGCCAGGCGGGGGGGGTAAAGACCCAGTACTTC. It encodes CASSQAGGVKTQYF. The rearrangement uses TRBV3-1 (or the pseudogene TRBV3-2) and TRBJ2-5; 9 nucleotides match TRBD2. The CDR3 is 14 residues long. The V segment lost 3 bases and the J segment 6 bases; nucleotides outside the gene matches: 5. Germline CDR1 LGHDT, CDR2 YNNKEL (reference sequence).